Each of the 7 T cell receptor beta chains below was sequenced from the same sample in a study of vaccination effects on CD4 cells after COVID-19. Under the ViraFEST assay, PBMC were stimulated with viral peptide pools so that antigen-specific CD4+ T cells expanded. Sequencing was performed afterwards. It was after approximately 11 days of culture that CD4+ T cells were isolated. Among the vaccine recipients, none had a prior SARS-CoV-2 infection, and nucleocapsid antibodies were negative. Generated by immunoSEQ multiplex PCR, the TCRdb table keeps only in-frame clones and is missing some. The data show 74,000 or so clones, with 80% seen just once and 9% to 15% held by the top ten. No antigens are known for them. Sequencing was performed on CD4+ T cells from PBMCs cultured with SARS-CoV-2 spike peptides, taken before COVID-19 vaccination. The receptor source for this set is a human donor who received a COVID-19 vaccine.

The sample holds one count of this clone. The rearrangement links TRBV19 to TRBJ2-3; either TRBD1 or TRBD2 may fit D (6 bases each). The V gene lost 4 bases and the J gene lost 5 bases, with 13 bases spanning the gap. The germline V gene has CDR1 LNHDA and CDR2 SQIVND (reference sequence). The CDR3 totals 14 residues. The CDR3 spells CASSKGGTGDTQYF. The CDR3 DNA sequence: TGTGCCAGTAGTAAGGGGGGAACGGGAGATACGCAGTATTTT. The full variable domain, completed using reference TRBV19 and TRBJ2-3, is DGGITQSPKYLFRKEGQNVTLSCEQNLNHDAMYWYRQDPGQGLRLIYYSQIVNDFQKGDIAEGYSVSREKKESFPLTVTSAQKNPTAFYLCASSKGGTGDTQYFGPGTRLTVL.

This clone was found once. The chain recombines TRBV6-2 or TRBV6-3 with TRBJ2-5; D could derive from TRBD1 or TRBD2 (6 bases each). The CDR3 spans 14 residues. V was cut by 5 bases and J by 2 bases, with 12 bases left in between. Germline CDR1 and CDR2: MNHEY and SVGEGT. The DNA for the CDR3 is TGTGCCAGCAGTCCCACAGGGAGGCAAGAGACCCAGTACTTC. Amino acid sequence: CASSPTGRQETQYF.

This sequence joins TRBV6-6 and TRBJ2-2, with D perhaps TRBD1 (6 bases). The CDR3 extends over 16 amino acids. The germline V gene has CDR1 MNHNY and CDR2 SVGAGI (reference sequence). Trimming took 5 bases from V and 0 from J, leaving 13 bases between them. The CDR3 reads CASSRRTDANTGELFF. The CDR3 region has the DNA TGTGCCAGCAGTCGACGGACAGACGCGAACACCGGGGAGCTGTTTTTT.

V gene TRBV9 combines with J gene TRBJ2-3, with 9 positions matching TRBD2. Losses at the gene ends were 3 bases for V and 2 bases for J; bases not matched to a gene: 7. This CDR3 region has 16 residues. Germline V gene lookup returns CDR1 SGDLS and CDR2 YYNGEE. CDR3 DNA sequence: TGTGCCAGCAGCGCGGCTAGCGGGGTTTCCACAGATACGCAGTATTTT. Protein: CASSAASGVSTDTQYF.

The chain joins TRBV6-5 to TRBJ2-7; TRBD1 aligns across 7 bases. CDR1 and CDR2 from the germline V gene are MNHEY and SVGAGI. The ends lost 6 bases at V and 2 bases at J; junction bases unmatched: 4. This CDR3 comprises 13 residues. The CDR3, as DNA: TGTGCCAGCAGGAAAGGGACAGCCTACGAGCAGTACGTC. The encoded protein is CASRKGTAYEQYV.

This chain uses TRBV28 with TRBJ1-2; D not certain. Looked up from germline, CDR1 is MDHEN and CDR2 is SYDVKM. This CDR3 spans 13 amino acids. V dropped 6 bases and J dropped 5 bases, with 13 bases sitting between them. The CDR3 sequence: CASSLIQKYGYTF. The CDR3 coding sequence is TGTGCCAGCAGCTTGATACAGAAATATGGCTACACCTTC.

The V gene is TRBV9, the J gene TRBJ2-4, with D possibly TRBD1 on 5 matching bases. The CDR3 is 15 residues long. Germline V CDR1 and CDR2: SGDLS, YYNGEE. V was trimmed by 4 bases and J by 7 bases, leaving 18 bases between them. Written as DNA, the CDR3 is TGTGCCAGCAGCCCCGGACAAGGCTCCTTGAACATTCAGTACTTC. Its translation: CASSPGQGSLNIQYF. Combining the CDR3 with reference TRBV9 and TRBJ2-4 gives the whole variable domain DSGVTQTPKHLITATGQRVTLRCSPRSGDLSVYWYQQSLDQGLQFLIQYYNGEERAKGNILERFSAQQFPDLHSELNLSSLELGDSALYFCASSPGQGSLNIQYFGAGTRLSVL.